The clone carrying this T cell receptor beta chain was detected only a few times. This entry is derived from a study of post-analysis software for immune sequencing data. Every TCR beta cDNA library bore unique molecular identifiers. Each CDR3 protein is one row after TCRdb ran MiXCR on the PCR reads. Here the sample spans around 500,000 distinct CDR3 sequences, roughly 34% being singletons. The sequence was collected from a girl aged 2-17 years with multiple sclerosis. The specimen was blood.

The CDR3: CASSGWEGQETQYF. CDR3 in DNA: TGTGCCAGCAGCGGTTGGGAGGGCCAAGAGACCCAGTACTTC. V gene TRBV7-6 combines with J gene TRBJ2-5, with 7 positions matching TRBD2. Per germline, CDR1 SGHVS and CDR2 FNYEAQ. J was trimmed by 1 base and V by 5 bases; bases with no gene match: 4. The CDR3 spans 14 residues.